The next 4 T cell receptor beta chains were all read from a single sample in a study of blood T cell repertoires in COVID-19. Method: immunoSEQ multiplex PCR; TCRdb's copy keeps in-frame clones and lacks some. The sample consists of under 300,000 clones, approximately 86% of them appearing once. Sequenced material: peripheral blood. These TCRs come from an older woman with active or convalescent COVID-19.

The V and J genes are TRBV6-5 and TRBJ1-1; 7 positions agree with TRBD1. J lost 4 bases, V lost 5 bases, and 4 bases had no gene match. The CDR3 sequence is 13 residues long. Germline CDR1 is MNHEY and CDR2 is SVGAGI. The CDR3 protein is CASSRQGLTEAFF. CDR3 nucleotides: TGTGCCAGCAGTCGACAGGGACTCACTGAAGCTTTCTTT.

The rearrangement links TRBV11-2 to TRBJ2-5, with D possibly matching TRBD1 (5 bases). The V gene's germline CDR1 is SGHAT and CDR2 FQNNGV. V was trimmed by 10 bases and J by 5 bases, leaving 20 bases between them. The CDR3 runs to 14 residues. CDR3 sequence: CATLDRRAGETQYF. The CDR3 coding sequence is TGTGCCACCCTAGACCGGCGAGCAGGGGAGACCCAGTACTTC.

This chain uses TRBV7-2 with TRBJ1-6, with a possible D match to TRBD1 (6 bases). The germline CDR1 and CDR2 sequences are SGHTA and FQGNSA. The CDR3 contains 15 residues. With 1 base removed from V and 5 bases from J, the gap between germline ends came to 9 bases. CDR3 in amino acids: CASSLGGQNNSPLHF. CDR3 coding DNA: TGTGCCAGCAGCTTAGGAGGACAGAATAATTCACCCCTCCACTTT.

The chain uses TRBV11-1 and TRBJ2-1; D is ambiguous. The CDR3 extends over 11 amino acids. CDR1 is SGHAT and CDR2 is FQDESV in the germline V gene (reference sequence). The V gene lost 2 bases and the J gene lost 7 bases, with 3 bases spanning the gap. CDR3 DNA: TGTGCCAGCAGCTTACTGAATGAGCAGTTCTTC. It is translated as CASSLLNEQFF.